Presented here are 22 T cell receptor beta chains from one specimen sequenced in a study of response to subunit inactivated influenza vaccine. TCRdb fed the RT-PCR reads into MiXCR, producing one record per CDR3 protein. This sample yields hundreds of thousands of distinct CDR3 sequences, of which approximately 15% are seen a single time; about 7.4% belongs to the top ten. The material was PBMCs from blood, obtained around two weeks before vaccination. Source of these receptors: a man in his fifties or sixties who received an inactivated influenza vaccine.

This rearrangement joins TRBV2 to TRBJ2-4; D uncertain. Trimming pared 3 bases from V and 9 bases from J, leaving 12 bases between. This CDR3 is 13 amino acids long. Germline lookup yields CDR1 SNHLY and CDR2 FYNNEI. CDR3 sequence: CASSDAGISIQYF. The CDR3 DNA follows: TGTGCCAGCAGTGATGCAGGAATAAGCATTCAGTACTTC.

This rearrangement joins TRBV3-1 to TRBJ1-4, with a possible D match to TRBD1 (5 bases). Trimming removed 4 bases at V and 2 bases at J, with 17 bases between. This CDR3 spans 17 amino acids. Germline CDR1 reads LGHDT; CDR2 reads YNNKEL (reference sequence). As DNA, the CDR3 is TGTGCCAGCAGCCCACACCTGGGGGAGAAGACTAATGAAAAACTGTTTTTT. Encoded protein: CASSPHLGEKTNEKLFF.

This clonotype has just a few counts. V and J are TRBV5-1 and TRBJ2-7, with TRBD2 as a possible D gene (5 bases). Looked up from germline, CDR1 is SGHRS and CDR2 is YFSETQ. CDR3 length: 16 amino acids. The V end was cut by 4 bases, the J end by 0 bases, with 17 bases between. The CDR3 DNA follows: TGCGCCAGCAGCCCCCAGGCGGGTCCCGGCTCCTACGAGCAGTACTTC. The encoded protein is CASSPQAGPGSYEQYF.

The chain employs TRBV6-1 and TRBJ2-7, with D tentatively TRBD1 (6 bases). Germline V gene sequence: CDR1 MNHNS, CDR2 SASEGT. This CDR3 has 14 amino acids. Trimming took 5 bases from V and 6 from J, leaving 17 bases between them. This chain's CDR3 is CASSRATGSSEQYF. DNA of the CDR3: TGTGCCAGCAGTAGAGCGACAGGCTCTAGCGAGCAGTACTTC.

This clonotype was counted many times. J is TRBJ2-2 and V is TRBV5-1; TRBD2 agrees at 8 bases. The junction had 6 bases not matched to a gene; V was cut back by 4 bases and J by 1 base. Per germline, CDR1 SGHRS and CDR2 YFSETQ. This CDR3 region has 16 residues. CDR3 coding DNA: TGCGCCAGCAGCGGAGGGACTAGGCTGAACACCGGGGAGCTGTTTTTT. Amino acid sequence: CASSGGTRLNTGELFF.

V usage is TRBV29-1 and J usage is TRBJ1-3; a possible D gene is TRBD1 (5 bases). The CDR3 consists of 14 residues. CDR1 and CDR2 from the germline V gene are SQVTM and ANQGSEA. With 4 bases removed from V and 0 bases from J, the gap between germline ends came to 10 bases. CDR3 in amino acids: CSVVRDLSGNTIYF. CDR3 nucleotide sequence: TGCAGCGTTGTCCGGGACCTCTCTGGAAACACCATATATTTT.

The CDR3 DNA is TGTGCCTGGAGCCGGGGTAGGAGGTACGAGCAGTACTTC. As protein: CAWSRGRRYEQYF. V usage is TRBV30 and J usage is TRBJ2-7, with a possible D match to TRBD2 (5 bases). Germline CDR1 reads GTSNPN; CDR2 reads SVGIG (reference sequence). The V and J ends lost 3 bases and 4 bases respectively, with 13 bases between them. The CDR3 loop spans 13 amino acids.

The table lists this clonotype with a few counts. The chain carries TRBV20-1 and TRBJ1-6, with TRBD1 matching over 9 bases. CDR3 length: 17 amino acids. The germline V gene encodes CDR1 DFQATT and CDR2 SNEGSKA (reference sequence). Trimming cost V 1 base and J 1 base; bases outside gene matches: 5. DNA of the CDR3: TGCAGTGCTAGAGCCCGGGGACAGGGATCCTATAATTCACCCCTCCACTTT. This codes for CSARARGQGSYNSPLHF.

The chain couples TRBV7-8 to TRBJ1-2, with a possible D match to TRBD1 (5 bases). The CDR3 is made up of 15 amino acids. Deletions cut 1 base from V and 1 base from J, with 10 bases between. Per the germline V gene, CDR1 is SGHVS and CDR2 is FQNEAQ. CDR3 sequence reads: CASSLGGGLNYGYTF. The CDR3 nucleotides are TGTGCCAGCAGCTTAGGGGGGGGACTTAACTATGGCTACACCTTC. Full variable domain (missing parts from reference TRBV7-8 and TRBJ1-2): GAGVSQSPRYKVAKRGQDVALRCDPISGHVSLFWYQQALGQGPEFLTYFQNEAQLDKSGLPSDRFFAERPEGSVSTLKIQRTQQEDSAVYLCASSLGGGLNYGYTFGSGTRLTVV.

V is TRBV29-1 and J is TRBJ2-4; D is ambiguous. The V end was cut by 2 bases, the J end by 0 bases, with 2 bases between. The CDR3 has 12 residues. Per the germline V gene, CDR1 is SQVTM and CDR2 is ANQGSEA. The DNA for the CDR3 is TGCAGCGTTGAACTAGCCAAAAACATTCAGTACTTC. It codes for CSVELAKNIQYF. Full variable domain (rest looked up from reference TRBV29-1 and TRBJ2-4): SAVISQKPSRDICQRGTSLTIQCQVDSQVTMMFWYRQQPGQSLTLIATANQGSEATYESGFVIDKFPISRPNLTFSTLTVSNMSPEDSSIYLCSVELAKNIQYFGAGTRLSVL.

This clonotype has at least ten counts. V is TRBV28 and J is TRBJ1-1; D gene ambiguous. The germline V and J ends were trimmed by 6 bases and 3 bases, with 14 bases remaining between them. The CDR3 loop spans 14 amino acids. Germline V gene sequence: CDR1 MDHEN, CDR2 SYDVKM. This CDR3 reads CASRTATDDTEAFF. In DNA, the CDR3 is TGTGCCAGCAGAACGGCGACCGATGACACTGAAGCTTTCTTT.

This rearrangement joins TRBV15 to TRBJ1-3, with no clear D. V shed 0 bases and J shed 4 bases, with 7 bases lying between them. CDR1 LNHNV and CDR2 YYDKDF come from the germline V gene (reference sequence). The CDR3 loop spans 14 amino acids. The CDR3 loop is CATSRDLLGNTIYF. CDR3 nucleotide sequence: TGTGCCACCAGCAGAGATCTTCTGGGAAACACCATATATTTT.

This clonotype was observed a handful of times. The chain combines TRBV5-1 with TRBJ2-3, with TRBD1 identical over 10 bases. With 5 bases clipped from V and 3 bases from J, the junction kept 6 bases outside the gene matches. CDR1 is SGHRS and CDR2 is YFSETQ in the germline V gene. The CDR3 spans 15 residues. The DNA for the CDR3 is TGCGCCAGCAGGGTCTGGGACAGGGGTACAGATACGCAGTATTTT. Its translation is CASRVWDRGTDTQYF.

This clonotype was seen repeatedly, ten times or more. The chain recombines TRBV10-3 with TRBJ2-7; 9 bases align to TRBD2. Per germline, CDR1 ENHRY and CDR2 SYGVKD. This CDR3 has 17 amino acids. With 3 bases clipped from V and 6 bases from J, the junction kept 15 bases outside the gene matches. CDR3 sequence reads: CAISDLPSGTLGIEQYF. The DNA for the CDR3 is TGTGCCATCAGTGATCTACCTAGCGGGACGCTCGGGATCGAGCAGTACTTC.

The chain combines TRBV10-3 with TRBJ1-1; TRBD1 agrees at 8 bases. The CDR3 has 15 residues. V shed 0 bases and J 2 bases; nucleotides not matched to a gene: 2. CDR1 is ENHRY, CDR2 SYGVKD, per germline. The CDR3 loop is CAISESAGGNTEAFF. CDR3 nucleotides: TGTGCCATCAGTGAGTCCGCAGGGGGCAACACTGAAGCTTTCTTT.

This clonotype has just a few counts. The rearrangement uses TRBV28 and TRBJ2-3, with 8 bases aligning to TRBD1. Germline trimming cut 4 bases from V and 1 base from J; bases unmatched to any gene: 7. The CDR3 consists of 16 residues. Germline V gene lookup returns CDR1 MDHEN and CDR2 SYDVKM. For the CDR3, the DNA is TGTGCCAGCAGTTCTCCAGGGGGCGGGGGCACAGATACGCAGTATTTT. As protein: CASSSPGGGGTDTQYF.

Worth noting for this clonotype: A much larger clone lies a single base off, so this may be a read error. This rearrangement joins TRBV5-4 to TRBJ2-5; 7 bases are a match to TRBD1. Germline V gene data show CDR1 as SGHNT and CDR2 as YYREEE (reference sequence). The CDR3 has 17 amino acids. The ends lost 5 bases at V and 8 bases at J; junction bases unmatched: 21. The CDR3 loop is CASRSGYGVYQGDTQYF. The DNA of the CDR3 is TGTGCCAGCAGATCGGGGTACGGGGTCTACCAGGGGGATACCCAGTACTTC.

This clonotype has only a few counts. The rearrangement uses TRBV21-1 and TRBJ2-1; TRBD1, the D gene given by the table, was not confirmed from the DNA. TRBV21-1 is tagged as a pseudogene. This CDR3 spans 18 amino acids. The CDR3 DNA follows: TGTGCCAGCAGCAAAGGCTCGAGGCGGACAGGTAAATACAATGAGCAGTTCTTC. As protein: CASSKGSRRTGKYNEQFF.

This clonotype was found a few times. This chain connects TRBV4-2 to TRBJ1-5, with D unclear. Trimming shortened V by 3 bases and J by 4 bases, and 7 bases separated the two germline ends. The germline CDR1 and CDR2 sequences are LGHNA and YNFKEQ. This CDR3 contains 13 residues. The CDR3 region has the DNA TGTGCCAGCAGCCAGACAAGGAATCAGCCCCAGCATTTT. Its protein is CASSQTRNQPQHF.

This clonotype was recorded a few times. This rearrangement joins TRBV20-1 to TRBJ1-2; 8 nucleotides agree with TRBD1. J was trimmed by 3 bases and V by 1 base; bases with no gene match: 10. The CDR3 is made up of 16 amino acids. Looked up from germline, CDR1 is DFQATT and CDR2 is SNEGSKA (reference sequence). Here the CDR3 reads CSARAYPGGADYGYTF. The CDR3 region has the DNA TGCAGTGCTAGAGCCTATCCAGGGGGCGCTGACTATGGCTACACCTTC.

The chain carries TRBV14 and TRBJ1-4; D is undetermined. Germline V CDR1 and CDR2: SGHDN, FVKESK. V was pared by 0 bases and J by 7 bases, with 9 bases between. The length of the CDR3 is 14 residues. The CDR3 DNA reads TGTGCCAGCAGCCAAGATACGAAAGGTGAAAAACTGTTTTTT. As protein: CASSQDTKGEKLFF.

In the case of this clonotype: A much larger clone lies a single base off, so this may be a read error. The chain employs TRBV5-1 and TRBJ1-1, with D tentatively TRBD1 (5 bases). CDR1 is SGHRS and CDR2 is YFSETQ in the germline V gene. This CDR3 contains 14 residues. The CDR3 coding sequence is TGCGCCAGCAGCTTGGTCAGGGTTGGGGATGAAGCTCTCTTT. It yields the protein CASSLVRVGDEALF.